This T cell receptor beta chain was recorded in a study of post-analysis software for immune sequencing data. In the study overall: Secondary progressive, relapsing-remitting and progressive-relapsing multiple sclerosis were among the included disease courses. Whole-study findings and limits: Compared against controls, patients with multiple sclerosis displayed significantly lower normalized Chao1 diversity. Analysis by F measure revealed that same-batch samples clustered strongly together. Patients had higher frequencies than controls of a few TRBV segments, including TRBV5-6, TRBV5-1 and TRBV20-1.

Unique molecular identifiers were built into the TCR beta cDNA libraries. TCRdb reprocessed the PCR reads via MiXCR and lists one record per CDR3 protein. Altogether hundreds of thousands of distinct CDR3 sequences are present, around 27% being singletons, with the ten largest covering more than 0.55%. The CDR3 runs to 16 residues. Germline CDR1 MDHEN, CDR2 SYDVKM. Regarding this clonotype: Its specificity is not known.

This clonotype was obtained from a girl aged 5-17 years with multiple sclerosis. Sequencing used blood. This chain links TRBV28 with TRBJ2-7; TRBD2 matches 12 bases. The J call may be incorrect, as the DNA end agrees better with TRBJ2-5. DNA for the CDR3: TGTGCCAGCAGTGAGACTAGCGGGAGCGGTCGGGAGACCCAGTACTTC. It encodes CASSETSGSGRETQYF.